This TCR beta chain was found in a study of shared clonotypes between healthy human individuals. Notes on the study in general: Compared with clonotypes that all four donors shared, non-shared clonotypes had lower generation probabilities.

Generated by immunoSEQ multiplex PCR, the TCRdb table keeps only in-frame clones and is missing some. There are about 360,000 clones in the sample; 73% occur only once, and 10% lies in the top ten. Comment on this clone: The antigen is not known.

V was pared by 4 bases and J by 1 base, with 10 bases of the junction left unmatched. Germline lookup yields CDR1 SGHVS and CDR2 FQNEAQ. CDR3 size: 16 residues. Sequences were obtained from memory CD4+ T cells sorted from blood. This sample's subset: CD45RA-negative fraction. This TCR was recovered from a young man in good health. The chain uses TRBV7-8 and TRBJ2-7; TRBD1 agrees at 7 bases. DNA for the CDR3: TGTGCCAGCAGCTATCTCGACAGGGACCGGTCCTACGAGCAGTACTTC. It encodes CASSYLDRDRSYEQYF. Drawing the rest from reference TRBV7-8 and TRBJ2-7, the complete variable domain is GAGVSQSPRYKVAKRGQDVALRCDPISGHVSLFWYQQALGQGPEFLTYFQNEAQLDKSGLPSDRFFAERPEGSVSTLKIQRTQQEDSAVYLCASSYLDRDRSYEQYFGPGTRLTVT.